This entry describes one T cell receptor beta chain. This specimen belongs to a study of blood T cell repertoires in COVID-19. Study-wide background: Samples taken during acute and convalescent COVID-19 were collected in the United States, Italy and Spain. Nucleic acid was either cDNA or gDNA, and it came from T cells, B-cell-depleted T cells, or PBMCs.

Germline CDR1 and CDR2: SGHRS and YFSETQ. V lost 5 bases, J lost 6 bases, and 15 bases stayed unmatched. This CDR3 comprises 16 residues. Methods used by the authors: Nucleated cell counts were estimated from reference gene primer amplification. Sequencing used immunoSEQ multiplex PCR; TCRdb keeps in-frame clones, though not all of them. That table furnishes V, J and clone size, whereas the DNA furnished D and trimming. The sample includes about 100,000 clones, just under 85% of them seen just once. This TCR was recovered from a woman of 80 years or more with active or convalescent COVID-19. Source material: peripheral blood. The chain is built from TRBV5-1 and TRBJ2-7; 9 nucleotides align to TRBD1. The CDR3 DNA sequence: TGCGCCAGCAGTTTACAGGGGGCGGGTCTGCCCGGCGAGCAGTACTTC. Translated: CASSLQGAGLPGEQYF.